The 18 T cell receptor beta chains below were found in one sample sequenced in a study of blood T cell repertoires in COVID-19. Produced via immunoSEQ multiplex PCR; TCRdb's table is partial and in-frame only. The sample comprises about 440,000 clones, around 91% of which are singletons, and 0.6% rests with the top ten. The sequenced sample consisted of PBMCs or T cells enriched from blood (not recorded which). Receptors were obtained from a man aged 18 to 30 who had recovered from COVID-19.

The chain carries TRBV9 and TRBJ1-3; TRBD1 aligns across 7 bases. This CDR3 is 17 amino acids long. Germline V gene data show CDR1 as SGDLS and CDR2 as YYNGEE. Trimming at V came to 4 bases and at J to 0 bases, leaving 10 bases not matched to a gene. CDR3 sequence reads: CASSTRQGRVSGNTIYF. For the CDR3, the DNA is TGTGCCAGCAGCACGCGACAGGGAAGGGTCTCTGGAAACACCATATATTTT.

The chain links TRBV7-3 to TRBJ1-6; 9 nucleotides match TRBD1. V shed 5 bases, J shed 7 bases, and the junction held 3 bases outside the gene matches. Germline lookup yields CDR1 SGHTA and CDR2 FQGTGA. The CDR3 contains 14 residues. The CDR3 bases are TGTGCCAGCAGCAAAGACAGGGGGAATTCACCCCTCCACTTT. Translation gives CASSKDRGNSPLHF.

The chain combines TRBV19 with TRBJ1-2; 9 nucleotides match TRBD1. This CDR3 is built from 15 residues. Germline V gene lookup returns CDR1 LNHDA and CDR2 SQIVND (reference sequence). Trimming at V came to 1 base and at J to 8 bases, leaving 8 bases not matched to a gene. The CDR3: CASSIVVQGAGGYTF. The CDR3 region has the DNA TGTGCCAGTAGTATAGTGGTACAGGGGGCTGGCGGCTACACCTTC.

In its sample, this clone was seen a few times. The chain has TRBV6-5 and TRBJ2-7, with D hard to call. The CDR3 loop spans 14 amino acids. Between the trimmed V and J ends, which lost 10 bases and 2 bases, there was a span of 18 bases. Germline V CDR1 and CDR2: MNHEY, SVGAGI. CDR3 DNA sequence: TGTGCCATCCTAGAGGATAGCCCCGCCTACGAGCAGTACTTC. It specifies CAILEDSPAYEQYF.

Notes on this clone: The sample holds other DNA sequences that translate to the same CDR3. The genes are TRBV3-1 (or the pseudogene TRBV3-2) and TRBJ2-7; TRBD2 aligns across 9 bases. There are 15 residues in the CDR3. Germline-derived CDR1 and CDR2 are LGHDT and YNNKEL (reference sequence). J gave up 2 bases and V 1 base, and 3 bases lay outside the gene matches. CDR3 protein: CASSQGAGGPYEQYF. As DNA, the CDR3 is TGTGCCAGCAGCCAAGGAGCGGGAGGACCCTACGAGCAGTACTTC.

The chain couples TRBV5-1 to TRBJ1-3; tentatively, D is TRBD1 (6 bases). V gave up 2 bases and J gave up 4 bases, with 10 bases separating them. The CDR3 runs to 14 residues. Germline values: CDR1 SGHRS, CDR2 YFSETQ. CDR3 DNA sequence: TGCGCCAGCAGCTTCCCAGGGGAAGGAAACACCATATATTTT. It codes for CASSFPGEGNTIYF.

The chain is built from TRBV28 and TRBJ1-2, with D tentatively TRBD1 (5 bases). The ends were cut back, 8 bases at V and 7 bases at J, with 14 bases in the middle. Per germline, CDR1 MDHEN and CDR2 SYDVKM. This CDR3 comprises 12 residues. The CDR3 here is CASRRVSVGYTF. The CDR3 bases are TGTGCCAGCCGCAGGGTATCGGTTGGCTACACCTTC.

CDR3 amino acids: CASSLARGSEKLFF. The CDR3 bases are TGTGCCAGCAGCTTAGCCCGGGGGAGCGAAAAACTGTTTTTT. The chain has TRBV11-2 and TRBJ1-4; TRBD1 is a possible D gene (5 bases). CDR1 SGHAT and CDR2 FQNNGV come from the germline V gene. The V end was cut by 1 base, the J end by 8 bases, with 11 bases between. The CDR3 is 14 residues long.

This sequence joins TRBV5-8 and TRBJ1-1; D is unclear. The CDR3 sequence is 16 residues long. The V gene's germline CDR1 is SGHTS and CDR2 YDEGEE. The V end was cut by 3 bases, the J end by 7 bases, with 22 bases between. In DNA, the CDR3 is TGTGCCAGCAGCTATCAAGGGAGGGAAAAGGACCTTGAAGCTTTCTTT. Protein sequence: CASSYQGREKDLEAFF.

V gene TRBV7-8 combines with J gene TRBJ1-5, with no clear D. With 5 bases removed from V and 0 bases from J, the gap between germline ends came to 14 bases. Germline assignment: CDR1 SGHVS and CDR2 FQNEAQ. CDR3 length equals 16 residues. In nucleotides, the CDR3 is TGTGCCAGCAGCCCACAGAGCCCTTATAGCAATCAGCCCCAGCATTTT. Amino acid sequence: CASSPQSPYSNQPQHF.

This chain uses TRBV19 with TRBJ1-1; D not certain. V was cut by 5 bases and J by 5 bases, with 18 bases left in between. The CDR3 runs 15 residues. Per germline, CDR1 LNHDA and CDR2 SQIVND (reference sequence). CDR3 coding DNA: TGTGCCAGTAGTTCCATCCCGACCGGAGGGACTGAAGCTTTCTTT. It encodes CASSSIPTGGTEAFF.

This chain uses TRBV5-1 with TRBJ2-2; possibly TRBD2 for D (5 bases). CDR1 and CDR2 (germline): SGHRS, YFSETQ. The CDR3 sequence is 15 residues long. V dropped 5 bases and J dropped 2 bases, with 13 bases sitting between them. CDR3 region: CASSFNGVNTGELFF. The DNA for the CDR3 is TGCGCCAGCAGTTTCAACGGGGTAAACACCGGGGAGCTGTTTTTT.

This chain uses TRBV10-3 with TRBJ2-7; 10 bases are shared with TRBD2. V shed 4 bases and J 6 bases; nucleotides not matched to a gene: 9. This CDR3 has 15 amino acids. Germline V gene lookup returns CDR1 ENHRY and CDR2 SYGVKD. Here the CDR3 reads CAISARSSGSREQYF. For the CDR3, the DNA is TGTGCCATCAGTGCCCGATCTAGCGGGAGTCGCGAGCAGTACTTC.

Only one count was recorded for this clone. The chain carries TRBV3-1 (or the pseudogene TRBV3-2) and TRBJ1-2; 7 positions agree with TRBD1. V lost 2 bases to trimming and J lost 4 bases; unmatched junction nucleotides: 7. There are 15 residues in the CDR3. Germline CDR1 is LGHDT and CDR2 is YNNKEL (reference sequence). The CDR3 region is CASSQRTDRAYGYTF. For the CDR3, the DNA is TGTGCCAGCAGCCAAAGGACAGACAGGGCCTATGGCTACACCTTC.

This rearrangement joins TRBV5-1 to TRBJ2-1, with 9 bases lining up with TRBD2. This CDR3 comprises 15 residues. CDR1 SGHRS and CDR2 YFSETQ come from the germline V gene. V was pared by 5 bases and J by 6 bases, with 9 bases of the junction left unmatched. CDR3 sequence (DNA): TGCGCCAGCAGTACGGGTGGCGGGGGGGCCAATGAGCAGTTCTTC. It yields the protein CASSTGGGGANEQFF.

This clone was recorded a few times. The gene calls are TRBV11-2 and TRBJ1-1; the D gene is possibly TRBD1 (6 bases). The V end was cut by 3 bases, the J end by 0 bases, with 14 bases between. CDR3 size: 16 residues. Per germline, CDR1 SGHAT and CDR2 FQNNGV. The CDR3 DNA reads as TGTGCCAGCAGCTTTCCGCGGGGGGGCATGAACACTGAAGCTTTCTTT. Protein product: CASSFPRGGMNTEAFF.

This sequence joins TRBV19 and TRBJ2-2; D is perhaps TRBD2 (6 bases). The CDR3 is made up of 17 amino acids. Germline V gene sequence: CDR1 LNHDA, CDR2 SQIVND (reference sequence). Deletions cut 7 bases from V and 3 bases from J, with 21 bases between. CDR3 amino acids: CASTVGGAEFHTGELFF. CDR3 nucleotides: TGTGCCAGTACAGTAGGAGGGGCCGAATTTCACACCGGGGAGCTGTTTTTT.

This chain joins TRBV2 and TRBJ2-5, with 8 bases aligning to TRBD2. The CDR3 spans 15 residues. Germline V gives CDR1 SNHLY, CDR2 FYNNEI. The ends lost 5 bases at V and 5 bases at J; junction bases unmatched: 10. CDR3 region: CASSPAGAEGETQYF. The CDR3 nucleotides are TGTGCCAGCAGTCCAGCGGGAGCCGAGGGGGAGACCCAGTACTTC.